These 10 T cell receptor beta chains were sequenced from one sample in a study of blood T cell repertoires in COVID-19. The assay was immunoSEQ multiplex PCR, and TCRdb's table has in-frame clones only and misses some. This table holds about 210,000 clones, around three quarters found once. Sequenced material: peripheral blood. The receptors come from a woman aged 70-85 years with acute or convalescent COVID-19.

The chain joins TRBV7-8 to TRBJ2-1; D might be TRBD2 (5 bases). V lost 3 bases and J lost 7, with 7 bases in between. CDR1 SGHVS and CDR2 FQNEAQ come from the germline V gene. The CDR3 spans 12 residues. Here the CDR3 DNA reads TGTGCCAGCAGCTTGAGAGGGAATGAGCAGTTCTTC. It is translated as CASSLRGNEQFF. Looking up the rest from reference TRBV7-8 and TRBJ2-1 gives the full variable domain: GAGVSQSPRYKVAKRGQDVALRCDPISGHVSLFWYQQALGQGPEFLTYFQNEAQLDKSGLPSDRFFAERPEGSVSTLKIQRTQQEDSAVYLCASSLRGNEQFFGPGTRLTVL.

V and J are TRBV19 and TRBJ1-6; 10 bases align to TRBD1. The CDR3 has 16 residues. Germline trimming cut 5 bases from V and 4 bases from J; bases unmatched to any gene: 5. Germline-derived CDR1 and CDR2 are LNHDA and SQIVND (reference sequence). The DNA of the CDR3 is TGTGCCAGTAGTCCGACAGGGGGCATTTATAATTCACCCCTCCACTTT. It translates to CASSPTGGIYNSPLHF.

This clone was seen only once. The chain joins TRBV18 to TRBJ1-1; 7 bases line up with TRBD1. The V and J ends lost 8 bases and 1 base, in that order; junction bases with no gene match: 7. Germline V CDR1 and CDR2: KGHSH, LQKENI. The CDR3 has 14 residues. Here the CDR3 reads CASNGGQTNTEAFF. Written as DNA, the CDR3 is TGTGCCAGCAATGGGGGACAGACGAACACTGAAGCTTTCTTT.

The rearrangement links TRBV11-2 to TRBJ2-5, with D perhaps matching TRBD2 (5 bases). This CDR3 comprises 15 residues. Trimming took 0 bases from V and 5 from J, leaving 13 bases between them. CDR1 is SGHAT and CDR2 is FQNNGV in the germline V gene. The DNA for the CDR3 is TGTGCCAGCAGCTTAGATCAGGCTAGCTGGGAGACCCAGTACTTC. Protein sequence: CASSLDQASWETQYF.

The chain combines TRBV2 with TRBJ1-1; no clear D. V was shortened by 2 bases and J by 5 bases, with 15 bases between the two germline ends. Germline values: CDR1 SNHLY, CDR2 FYNNEI. This CDR3 is built from 15 residues. CDR3 loop: CASSERELVGTEAFF. CDR3 sequence (DNA): TGTGCCAGCAGTGAACGGGAATTAGTCGGGACTGAAGCTTTCTTT.

The V and J genes are TRBV18 and TRBJ2-5, with a weak D call TRBD2 (5 bases). CDR3 size: 13 residues. Germline V CDR1 and CDR2: KGHSH, LQKENI. Trimming left V 4 bases short and J 5 bases short, with 11 bases between. As DNA, the CDR3 is TGTGCCAGCTCACAACGGGGTTGGGAGACCCAGTACTTC. It translates to CASSQRGWETQYF.

The chain uses TRBV6-5 and TRBJ2-5; TRBD1 agrees at 10 bases. The CDR3 spans 15 residues. The V segment lost 6 bases and the J segment 5 bases; nucleotides outside the gene matches: 9. CDR1 and CDR2 (germline): MNHEY, SVGAGI. The CDR3 bases are TGTGCCAGCAGCCGGGACAGGGGTTCCGGGGAGACCCAGTACTTC. Amino acid sequence: CASSRDRGSGETQYF.

Details on this clone: One junction end disagrees with the germline gene, perhaps due to a read error. V and J are TRBV29-1 and TRBJ1-2; D remains ambiguous. The germline gives CDR1 SQVTM, CDR2 ANQGSEA. CDR3 size: 14 residues. CDR3 loop: CDSSDFSHLYGYTF. The CDR3 coding sequence is TGTGACTCAAGTGACTTTTCGCACTTGTATGGCTACACCTTC.

The chain couples TRBV29-1 to TRBJ2-5; 9 bases are a match to TRBD1. Trimming cost V 8 bases and J 2 bases; bases outside gene matches: 6. Germline loops: CDR1 SQVTM, CDR2 ANQGSEA. This CDR3 has 13 residues. The CDR3 sequence is CSTRQGGQETQYF. CDR3 coding DNA: TGCAGCACCAGACAGGGGGGTCAAGAGACCCAGTACTTC.

V usage is TRBV7-8 and J usage is TRBJ1-3; tentatively, D is TRBD1 (6 bases). The V gene lost 5 bases and the J gene lost 0 bases, with 17 bases spanning the gap. Germline CDR1 is SGHVS and CDR2 is FQNEAQ. The CDR3 has 17 residues. CDR3 nucleotides: TGTGCCAGCAGCCCCCGGACCGGGACACTCTCTGGAAACACCATATATTTT. Protein: CASSPRTGTLSGNTIYF.